The rows below give T cell receptor beta chains drawn from one sample of a study of blood T cells in healthy people across ages. Via MiXCR, TCRdb re-called the 5' RACE reads, giving one row per CDR3 protein. The sample has 600,000 to 900,000 distinct CDR3 sequences; roughly 25% are singletons. The sample was also linked to a second study, of T cells of mothers and their children.

The specimen was blood. The origin of the receptors is a boy aged 5 to 17 in good health. Both conserved end residues are part of each CDR3. Each record gives: CDR3 DNA, CDR3 protein, clone size, V gene, J gene, D gene. The D gene is left open where the match is weak. Clone size is stated in some rows and not others, as once, few, many or a class when expanded.

CDR3nt: TGCAGTGCGGGCCTGGTCACAGGGGCCTCCATCGAGCAGTACTTC; CDR3aa: CSAGLVTGASIEQYF; abundance: .; v_gene: TRBV20-1; j_gene: TRBJ2-7; d_gene: TRBD1
CDR3nt: TGTGCCAGCAGCTTAGGGGAGGGATGGAATTCACCCCTCCACTTT; CDR3aa: CASSLGEGWNSPLHF; abundance: .; v_gene: TRBV11-2; j_gene: TRBJ1-6; d_gene: .
CDR3nt: TGCAGCGTTGCACGACACACTAATGAAAAACTGTTTTTT; CDR3aa: CSVARHTNEKLFF; abundance: .; v_gene: TRBV29-1; j_gene: TRBJ1-4; d_gene: .
CDR3nt: TGTGCCAGCTCACCGTCTCAGTTGGGAGATACGCAGTATTTT; CDR3aa: CASSPSQLGDTQYF; abundance: .; v_gene: TRBV18; j_gene: TRBJ2-3; d_gene: .
CDR3nt: TGTGCCAGCAGCTTAGTCCATGGCATTCAGTACTTC; CDR3aa: CASSLVHGIQYF; abundance: .; v_gene: TRBV7-9; j_gene: TRBJ2-4; d_gene: .
CDR3nt: TGTGCCAGCAGAGACCACCGGAACACTGAAGCTTTCTTT; CDR3aa: CASRDHRNTEAFF; abundance: .; v_gene: TRBV5-5; j_gene: TRBJ1-1; d_gene: .
CDR3nt: TGTGCCAGCAGTTCCAGGGTGGAGGATGAAAAACTGTTTTTT; CDR3aa: CASSSRVEDEKLFF; abundance: once; v_gene: TRBV12-3/TRBV12-4; j_gene: TRBJ1-4; d_gene: .
CDR3nt: TGCAGCGTTGAAGGAACCAGGACAGGGGGTCTGGAGACCCAGTACTTC; CDR3aa: CSVEGTRTGGLETQYF; abundance: .; v_gene: TRBV29-1; j_gene: TRBJ2-5; d_gene: TRBD1
CDR3nt: TGCAGCGTTGAAGAGGTGGGGGACGAGAACTACGAGCAGTACTTC; CDR3aa: CSVEEVGDENYEQYF; abundance: .; v_gene: TRBV29-1; j_gene: TRBJ2-7; d_gene: .
CDR3nt: TGTGCCAGCAGCCCCCAAGGACAGGTCGCAGAGGAGCAGTTCTTC; CDR3aa: CASSPQGQVAEEQFF; abundance: few; v_gene: TRBV9; j_gene: TRBJ2-1; d_gene: TRBD1
CDR3nt: TGTGCCAGCAGCCCCCCTGGTGGCAACCAAGAGACCCAGTACTTC; CDR3aa: CASSPPGGNQETQYF; abundance: .; v_gene: TRBV6-2/TRBV6-3; j_gene: TRBJ2-5; d_gene: .
CDR3nt: TGTGCCAGCAGCCATGACCTGGACAGCCAAGAGACCCAGTACTTC; CDR3aa: CASSHDLDSQETQYF; abundance: few; v_gene: TRBV3-1; j_gene: TRBJ2-5; d_gene: .
CDR3nt: TGTGCCAGCAGTTACTCTGGGACAGGGTCCTACGAGCAGTACTTC; CDR3aa: CASSYSGTGSYEQYF; abundance: many; v_gene: TRBV6-5; j_gene: TRBJ2-7; d_gene: TRBD1
CDR3nt: TGTGCCAGCAGCCAACGACAGGTAACTGAAGCTTTCTTT; CDR3aa: CASSQRQVTEAFF; abundance: few; v_gene: TRBV14; j_gene: TRBJ1-1; d_gene: .
CDR3nt: TGTGCCAGCACCGACGCCGGGACACCTTTAAGCAATCAGCCCCAGCATTTT; CDR3aa: CASTDAGTPLSNQPQHF; abundance: .; v_gene: TRBV12-3/TRBV12-4; j_gene: TRBJ1-5; d_gene: .
CDR3nt: TGTGCCAGCAGTTTGGGGACTAGCGGGGTTCTAATTCAAGAGACCCAGTACTTC; CDR3aa: CASSLGTSGVLIQETQYF; abundance: .; v_gene: TRBV12-3/TRBV12-4; j_gene: TRBJ2-5; d_gene: TRBD2
CDR3nt: TGCGCCAGCAGCCAAGAAGGGCAGAACTATGGCTACACCTTC; CDR3aa: CASSQEGQNYGYTF; abundance: .; v_gene: TRBV4-1; j_gene: TRBJ1-2; d_gene: .
CDR3nt: TGTGCCGGCAGTTTAGAAGGTCCAGAGACCCAGTACTTC; CDR3aa: CAGSLEGPETQYF; abundance: .; v_gene: TRBV12-3/TRBV12-4; j_gene: TRBJ2-5; d_gene: .
CDR3nt: TGTGCCAGCAGCTTACTCGCCAGGGGGTCCTATGGCTACACCTTC; CDR3aa: CASSLLARGSYGYTF; abundance: .; v_gene: TRBV7-2; j_gene: TRBJ1-2; d_gene: TRBD1
CDR3nt: TGTGCCAGCAGCCACGTAAAAGGTTGGACCGGGGAGCTGTTTTTT; CDR3aa: CASSHVKGWTGELFF; abundance: few; v_gene: TRBV3-1; j_gene: TRBJ2-2; d_gene: .
CDR3nt: TGCAGCGTCAGTCGACAGGGGGCTTCAGCAGATACGCAGTATTTT; CDR3aa: CSVSRQGASADTQYF; abundance: .; v_gene: TRBV29-1; j_gene: TRBJ2-3; d_gene: TRBD1
CDR3nt: TGTGCCATCCCCCTGACAGGATCTAACTATGGCTACACCTTC; CDR3aa: CAIPLTGSNYGYTF; abundance: few; v_gene: TRBV2; j_gene: TRBJ1-2; d_gene: .
CDR3nt: TGTGCCAGCAGTGGGGCGGGACAGGCCTACAATGAGCAGTTCTTC; CDR3aa: CASSGAGQAYNEQFF; abundance: .; v_gene: TRBV6-4; j_gene: TRBJ2-1; d_gene: TRBD1
CDR3nt: TGTGCCAGCAGTTACTCGATACAGCCGCAGTACTTC; CDR3aa: CASSYSIQPQYF; abundance: few; v_gene: TRBV6-6; j_gene: TRBJ2-5; d_gene: .
CDR3nt: TGCGCCAGCAGCCACAGGTATTCCCCCTACGAGCAGTACTTC; CDR3aa: CASSHRYSPYEQYF; abundance: many; v_gene: TRBV4-1; j_gene: TRBJ2-7; d_gene: .
CDR3nt: TGCGCCAGCAGCCAAGTTGGGACAGGGGTGCCATGGGACATTCAGTACTTC; CDR3aa: CASSQVGTGVPWDIQYF; abundance: few; v_gene: TRBV4-1; j_gene: TRBJ2-4; d_gene: TRBD1
CDR3nt: TGTGCCACCAGTGATTCCAGATGGACGAATACGCAGTATTTT; CDR3aa: CATSDSRWTNTQYF; abundance: .; v_gene: TRBV24-1; j_gene: TRBJ2-3; d_gene: .
CDR3nt: TGTGCCAGCAGCCAGGGACAGACGAGGAGGGGGGGAGATCAGCCCCAGCATTTT; CDR3aa: CASSQGQTRRGGDQPQHF; abundance: few; v_gene: TRBV14; j_gene: TRBJ1-5; d_gene: TRBD1
CDR3nt: TGCGCCAGCAGCCACCCCCTTAGGGTTGAGGAAAAACTGTTTTTT; CDR3aa: CASSHPLRVEEKLFF; abundance: few; v_gene: TRBV4-1; j_gene: TRBJ1-4; d_gene: .
CDR3nt: TGTGCCAGCAGTTACCATACAGGGGTGGGAGAGACCCAGCACTTC; CDR3aa: CASSYHTGVGETQHF; abundance: few; v_gene: TRBV6-6; j_gene: TRBJ2-5; d_gene: TRBD1
CDR3nt: TGCAGTGCTAGAGATCGGGGTAGCCCGGGGGAGACCCAGTACTTC; CDR3aa: CSARDRGSPGETQYF; abundance: few; v_gene: TRBV20-1; j_gene: TRBJ2-5; d_gene: .
CDR3nt: TGTGCCAGCAGCTTACGCGGGCAGGGGGAAGAGACCCAGTACTTC; CDR3aa: CASSLRGQGEETQYF; abundance: .; v_gene: TRBV7-7; j_gene: TRBJ2-5; d_gene: TRBD1
CDR3nt: TGTGCCATCAGTAGGCGGGGGAGCACAGATACGCAGTATTTT; CDR3aa: CAISRRGSTDTQYF; abundance: .; v_gene: TRBV10-3; j_gene: TRBJ2-3; d_gene: TRBD2
CDR3nt: TGCGCCAGCAGCCAAGCGGGAGGGTTGACAGATACGCAGTATTTT; CDR3aa: CASSQAGGLTDTQYF; abundance: few; v_gene: TRBV4-1; j_gene: TRBJ2-3; d_gene: TRBD2
CDR3nt: TGTGCCAGCAGCCACGGGACTGACAATAGCAATCAGCCCCAGCATTTT; CDR3aa: CASSHGTDNSNQPQHF; abundance: .; v_gene: TRBV11-2; j_gene: TRBJ1-5; d_gene: .
CDR3nt: TGCAGCGTTGAGTCCGCGAACGAGCAGTACTTC; CDR3aa: CSVESANEQYF; abundance: .; v_gene: TRBV29-1; j_gene: TRBJ2-7; d_gene: .
CDR3nt: TGCGCCAGCAGCCCTTGGAAATCAGACACAGATACGCAGTATTTT; CDR3aa: CASSPWKSDTDTQYF; abundance: .; v_gene: TRBV5-1; j_gene: TRBJ2-3; d_gene: .
CDR3nt: TGTGCCAGTGGGCAGGGTCAAAATGAAGCTTTCTTT; CDR3aa: CASGQGQNEAFF; abundance: few; v_gene: TRBV18; j_gene: TRBJ1-1; d_gene: .
CDR3nt: TGCGCCTGCAGCTTGTTAGGGGGGTACCAAGAGACCCAGTACTTC; CDR3aa: CACSLLGGYQETQYF; abundance: .; v_gene: TRBV5-1; j_gene: TRBJ2-5; d_gene: .
CDR3nt: TGTGCCAGTACCCTCCAGTGGGGGGAGGACTATGGCTACACCTTC; CDR3aa: CASTLQWGEDYGYTF; abundance: .; v_gene: TRBV19; j_gene: TRBJ1-2; d_gene: .
CDR3nt: TGCGCCAGCAGCACCGGACAGGGGTACACCGGGGAGCTGTTTTTT; CDR3aa: CASSTGQGYTGELFF; abundance: .; v_gene: TRBV5-1; j_gene: TRBJ2-2; d_gene: TRBD1
CDR3nt: TGTGCCAGCAGCCAATCGGACCAAGAGACCCAGTACTTC; CDR3aa: CASSQSDQETQYF; abundance: .; v_gene: TRBV16; j_gene: TRBJ2-5; d_gene: .
CDR3nt: TGTGCCAGCAGCGTAGCCGGCGGGGTTGATACGCAGTATTTT; CDR3aa: CASSVAGGVDTQYF; abundance: .; v_gene: TRBV9; j_gene: TRBJ2-3; d_gene: .
CDR3nt: TGTGCCAGCACCCGAGATCCCGGGACAGGGGTCTCTGGGGCCAACGTCCTGACTTTC; CDR3aa: CASTRDPGTGVSGANVLTF; abundance: .; v_gene: TRBV4-2; j_gene: TRBJ2-6; d_gene: TRBD1
CDR3nt: TGTGCCAGCAGTGACAACCGCCAGGCCTCCTACGAGCAGTACTTC; CDR3aa: CASSDNRQASYEQYF; abundance: few; v_gene: TRBV6-4; j_gene: TRBJ2-7; d_gene: .
CDR3nt: TGTGCCAGCAGCCCTATAAATCCTAGGCCCCCCTGGATTAATGAAAAACTGTTTTTT; CDR3aa: CASSPINPRPPWINEKLFF; abundance: .; v_gene: TRBV11-2; j_gene: TRBJ1-4; d_gene: .
CDR3nt: TGTGCCAGCAGTTTTGGGGGGCTCGGTGGAAACACCATATATTTT; CDR3aa: CASSFGGLGGNTIYF; abundance: .; v_gene: TRBV12-3/TRBV12-4; j_gene: TRBJ1-3; d_gene: .
CDR3nt: TGCAGCGTTGAAGGAGACAGGCGAGCCGAGACCCAGTACTTC; CDR3aa: CSVEGDRRAETQYF; abundance: few; v_gene: TRBV29-1; j_gene: TRBJ2-5; d_gene: .
CDR3nt: TGTGCCAGCAGCTTAGTCGCGACTAGGCAAGAGCAGTACTTC; CDR3aa: CASSLVATRQEQYF; abundance: .; v_gene: TRBV11-2; j_gene: TRBJ2-5; d_gene: .
CDR3nt: TGTGCCACCAGCAGAGATAAGGGGGCCTACGAGCAGTACTTC; CDR3aa: CATSRDKGAYEQYF; abundance: few; v_gene: TRBV15; j_gene: TRBJ2-7; d_gene: .
CDR3nt: TGCAGCGTCCGACACGGGGGCCGAACCGGGGAGCTGTTTTTT; CDR3aa: CSVRHGGRTGELFF; abundance: many; v_gene: TRBV29-1; j_gene: TRBJ2-2; d_gene: .
CDR3nt: TGTGCCAGCACCCTCTTCGGACAGAGTCCTAACTATGGCTGCACCTTC; CDR3aa: CASTLFGQSPNYGCTF; abundance: .; v_gene: TRBV12-3/TRBV12-4; j_gene: TRBJ1-2; d_gene: .
CDR3nt: TGCGCCAGCAGCAACACAGGGGCCCAATACAATGAGCAGTTCTTC; CDR3aa: CASSNTGAQYNEQFF; abundance: .; v_gene: TRBV5-1; j_gene: TRBJ2-1; d_gene: TRBD1
CDR3nt: TGTGCCATCAGTACGACTAGCGGGAGTGTGGCCCAGTACTTC; CDR3aa: CAISTTSGSVAQYF; abundance: .; v_gene: TRBV10-3; j_gene: TRBJ2-5; d_gene: TRBD2